A single sample gave rise to the 10 T cell receptor beta chains below, sequenced in a study of siplizumab effects on memory and regulatory T cells. Clones were sequenced by immunoSEQ multiplex PCR, and TCRdb holds only the in-frame ones, with some missing. Found here are about 98,000 clones, 92% of them singletons; the top ten hold 0.85% to 1.3%. The specimen sequenced was CD4+ T cells sorted from blood. These receptors originate from a human donor in good health.

V gene TRBV14 combines with J gene TRBJ2-7; D remains ambiguous. CDR1 and CDR2 from the germline V gene are SGHDN and FVKESK. V lost 4 bases and J 4 bases, leaving 8 bases between the germline ends. The CDR3 is 12 residues long. This CDR3 is CASSLVEYEQYF. The CDR3 DNA reads TGTGCCAGCAGCCTTGTAGAATACGAGCAGTACTTC.

The rearrangement links TRBV4-1 to TRBJ2-1; 9 positions agree with TRBD2. The CDR3 runs 16 residues. V trimming: 4 bases; J trimming: 6 bases; junction bases outside the gene matches: 10. CDR1 and CDR2 from the germline V gene are MGHRA and YSYEKL. CDR3 loop: CASSPRVSGSSNEQFF. The CDR3 nucleotides read TGCGCCAGCAGCCCGCGTGTTAGCGGGAGTTCCAATGAGCAGTTCTTC.

The V call is TRBV5-4, the J call TRBJ1-3, with TRBD1 as a possible D gene (5 bases). Germline values: CDR1 SGHNT, CDR2 YYREEE (reference sequence). The V and J ends lost 1 base and 1 base respectively, with 9 bases between them. This CDR3 has 15 residues. This CDR3 reads CASSLTGPSGNTIYF. The CDR3 DNA reads as TGTGCCAGCAGCTTGACAGGCCCATCTGGAAACACCATATATTTT.

The chain is built from TRBV11-3 and TRBJ1-1; tentatively, D is TRBD1 (6 bases). The CDR3 is 13 residues long. Per germline, CDR1 SGHNT and CDR2 YENEEA. V shed 4 bases and J shed 3 bases, with 9 bases lying between them. The CDR3 DNA reads TGTGCCAGCAGCTCCGGGGGGCACACTGAAGCTTTCTTT. It codes for CASSSGGHTEAFF.

The gene calls are TRBV5-1 and TRBJ2-2; 8 nucleotides line up with TRBD1. Germline CDR1 reads SGHRS; CDR2 reads YFSETQ. The CDR3 loop spans 16 amino acids. The V gene end was trimmed by 2 bases and the J gene end by 6 bases; junction bases not matched to a gene: 9. CDR3 nucleotides: TGCGCCAGCAGCTTTTGGGACAGGACCCTTCCCGGGGAGCTGTTTTTT. Translating it yields CASSFWDRTLPGELFF.

The V gene is TRBV28, the J gene TRBJ1-3; no clear D. This CDR3 has 16 residues. CDR1 MDHEN and CDR2 SYDVKM come from the germline V gene. V lost 6 bases and J 7 bases, leaving 22 bases between the germline ends. The CDR3 DNA is TGTGCCAGCAGGGCACAATACCTCGGAGGTCACAACACCATATATTTT. This codes for CASRAQYLGGHNTIYF.

This chain connects TRBV19 to TRBJ2-1; TRBD2 aligns across 7 bases. Per germline, CDR1 LNHDA and CDR2 SQIVND (reference sequence). With 7 bases clipped from V and 0 bases from J, the junction kept 12 bases outside the gene matches. The CDR3 is 17 amino acids. For the CDR3, the DNA is TGTGCCAGTACCCCTGGGAGGGGATATAGCTCCTACAATGAGCAGTTCTTC. It codes for CASTPGRGYSSYNEQFF.

This rearrangement joins TRBV6-5 to TRBJ1-3; TRBD1 might be the D (5 bases). Germline V gives CDR1 MNHEY, CDR2 SVGAGI. The CDR3 length is 15 residues. V was shortened by 6 bases and J by 2 bases, with 14 bases between the two germline ends. CDR3 protein: CASSRGHPTGNTIYF. The CDR3 DNA sequence: TGTGCCAGCAGCCGCGGACACCCGACTGGAAACACCATATATTTT.

The chain recombines TRBV4-1 with TRBJ2-5; no clear D. There are 14 residues in the CDR3. Germline assignment: CDR1 MGHRA and CDR2 YSYEKL. Between the trimmed V and J ends, which lost 1 base and 2 bases, there was a span of 8 bases. The CDR3 protein is CASSQGRSQETQYF. The CDR3 DNA sequence: TGCGCCAGCAGCCAAGGGAGAAGTCAAGAGACCCAGTACTTC.

V is TRBV6-5 and J is TRBJ1-1; a weak D match, TRBD1 (5 bases). In germline, CDR1 is MNHEY, CDR2 SVGAGI. This CDR3 contains 14 residues. V shed 6 bases and J shed 1 base, with 12 bases lying between them. CDR3: CASRRPRGNTEAFF. The DNA for the CDR3 is TGTGCCAGCAGAAGGCCTAGGGGGAACACTGAAGCTTTCTTT.